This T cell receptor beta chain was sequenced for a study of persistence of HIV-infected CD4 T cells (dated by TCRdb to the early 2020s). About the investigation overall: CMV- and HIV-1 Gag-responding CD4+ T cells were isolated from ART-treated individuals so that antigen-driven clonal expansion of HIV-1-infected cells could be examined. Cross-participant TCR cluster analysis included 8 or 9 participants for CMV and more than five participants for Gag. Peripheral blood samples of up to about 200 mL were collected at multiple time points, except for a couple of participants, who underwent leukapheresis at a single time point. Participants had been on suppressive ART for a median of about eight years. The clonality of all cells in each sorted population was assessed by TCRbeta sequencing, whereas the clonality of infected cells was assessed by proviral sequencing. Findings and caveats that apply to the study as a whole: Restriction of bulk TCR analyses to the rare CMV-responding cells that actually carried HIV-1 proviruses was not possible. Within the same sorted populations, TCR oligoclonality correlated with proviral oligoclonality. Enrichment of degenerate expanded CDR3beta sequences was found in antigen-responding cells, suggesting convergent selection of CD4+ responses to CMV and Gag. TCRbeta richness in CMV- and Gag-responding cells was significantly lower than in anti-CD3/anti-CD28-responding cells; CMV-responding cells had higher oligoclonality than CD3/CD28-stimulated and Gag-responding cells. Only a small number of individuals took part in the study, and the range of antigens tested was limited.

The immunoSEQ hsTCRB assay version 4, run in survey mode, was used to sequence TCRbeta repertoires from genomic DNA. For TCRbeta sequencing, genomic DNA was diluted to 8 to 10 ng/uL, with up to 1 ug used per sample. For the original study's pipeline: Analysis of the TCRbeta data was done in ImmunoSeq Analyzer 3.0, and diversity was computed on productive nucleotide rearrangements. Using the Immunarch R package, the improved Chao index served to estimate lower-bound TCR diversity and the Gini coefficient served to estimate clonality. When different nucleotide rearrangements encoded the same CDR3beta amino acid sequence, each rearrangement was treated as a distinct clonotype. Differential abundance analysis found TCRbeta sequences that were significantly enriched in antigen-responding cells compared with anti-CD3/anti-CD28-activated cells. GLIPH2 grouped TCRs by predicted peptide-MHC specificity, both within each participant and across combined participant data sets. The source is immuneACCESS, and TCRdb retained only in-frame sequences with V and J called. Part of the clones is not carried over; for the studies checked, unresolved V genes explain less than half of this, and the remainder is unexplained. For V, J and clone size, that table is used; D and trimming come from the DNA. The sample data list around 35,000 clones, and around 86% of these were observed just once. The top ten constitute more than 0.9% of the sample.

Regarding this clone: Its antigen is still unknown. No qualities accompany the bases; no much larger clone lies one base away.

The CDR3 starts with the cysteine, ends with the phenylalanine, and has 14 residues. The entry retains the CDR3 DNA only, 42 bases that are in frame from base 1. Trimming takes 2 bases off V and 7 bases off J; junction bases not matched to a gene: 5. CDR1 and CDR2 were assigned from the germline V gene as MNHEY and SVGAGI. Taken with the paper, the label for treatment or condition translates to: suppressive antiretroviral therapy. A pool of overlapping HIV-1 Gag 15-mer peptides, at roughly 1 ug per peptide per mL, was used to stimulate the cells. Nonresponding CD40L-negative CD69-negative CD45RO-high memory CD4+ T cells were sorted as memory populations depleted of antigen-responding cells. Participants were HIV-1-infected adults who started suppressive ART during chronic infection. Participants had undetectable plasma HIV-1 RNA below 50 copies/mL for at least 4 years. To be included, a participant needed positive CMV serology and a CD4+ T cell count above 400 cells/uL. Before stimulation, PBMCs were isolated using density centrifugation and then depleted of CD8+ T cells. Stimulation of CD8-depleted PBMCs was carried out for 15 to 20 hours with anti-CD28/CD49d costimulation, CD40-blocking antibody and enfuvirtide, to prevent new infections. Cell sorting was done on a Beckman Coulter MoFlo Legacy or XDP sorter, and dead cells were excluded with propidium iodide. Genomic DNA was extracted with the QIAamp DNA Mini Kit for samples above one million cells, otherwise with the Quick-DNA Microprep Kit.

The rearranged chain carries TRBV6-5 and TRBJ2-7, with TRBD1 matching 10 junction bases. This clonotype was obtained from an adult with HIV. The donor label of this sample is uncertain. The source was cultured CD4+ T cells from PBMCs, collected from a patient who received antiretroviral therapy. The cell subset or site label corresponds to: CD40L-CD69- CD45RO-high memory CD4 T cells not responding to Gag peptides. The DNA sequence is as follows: TGTGCCAGCAGTTACCCGGGACAGGGGCGGGAGCAGTACTTC. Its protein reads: CASSYPGQGREQYF.